These 16 T cell receptor beta chains were sequenced from one sample in a study of PD-L1 blockade in urothelial cancer (dated by TCRdb to 2017 to 2019). Reading the label with the study, this specimen's time point is: pretreatment peripheral blood. Libraries were built with the immunoSEQ multiplex PCR assay. TCRdb re-hosts the immuneACCESS table, in-frame sequences only. Its copies lack some clones; in the studies checked, an unresolved V gene accounts for under half of them, and the cause for the rest is not known. For this sample there are about 70,000 clones; 85% to 90% appear just once. The ten largest clonotypes hold more than 3.5% of the sample. The specimen comprised PBMCs, sampled around atezolizumab (anti-PD-L1) treatment. These receptors all come from an older man with urothelial cancer.

The chain combines TRBV28 with TRBJ2-5; the match to TRBD2 covers 8 bases. Germline loops: CDR1 MDHEN, CDR2 SYDVKM. J lost 5 bases, V lost 7 bases, and 9 bases had no gene match. The CDR3 length is 14 residues. This CDR3 is CASNTYPGGETQYF. The DNA of the CDR3 is TGTGCCAGCAATACCTACCCGGGGGGGGAGACCCAGTACTTC.

The V and J genes are TRBV7-8 and TRBJ2-3; 9 nucleotides line up with TRBD2. Trimming took 5 bases from V and 0 from J; bases not matched to a gene: 3. This CDR3 contains 15 residues. CDR1 and CDR2 from the germline V gene are SGHVS and FQNEAQ. The CDR3 DNA follows: TGTGCCAGCAGCGTGACTAGCGGTAGCACAGATACGCAGTATTTT. It specifies CASSVTSGSTDTQYF. The variable domain in full, completed from reference TRBV7-8 and TRBJ2-3, reads GAGVSQSPRYKVAKRGQDVALRCDPISGHVSLFWYQQALGQGPEFLTYFQNEAQLDKSGLPSDRFFAERPEGSVSTLKIQRTQQEDSAVYLCASSVTSGSTDTQYFGPGTRLTVL.

The V and J genes are TRBV5-6 and TRBJ2-7; D perhaps matches TRBD1 (6 bases). Germline assignment: CDR1 SGHDT and CDR2 YYEEEE. Between the trimmed V and J ends, which lost 2 bases and 5 bases, there was a span of 11 bases. The CDR3 sequence is 13 residues long. The CDR3 sequence: CASSLTGFNEQYF. The DNA for the CDR3 is TGTGCCAGCAGCTTAACAGGGTTCAACGAGCAGTACTTC.

V and J are TRBV5-1 and TRBJ2-3; 8 nucleotides line up with TRBD1. Germline trimming cut 4 bases from V and 6 bases from J; bases unmatched to any gene: 10. The V gene's germline CDR1 is SGHRS and CDR2 YFSETQ. The CDR3 covers 15 residues. The CDR3 region is CASSGGTGRGDTQYF. CDR3 nucleotide sequence: TGCGCCAGCAGCGGCGGGACAGGCAGGGGGGATACGCAGTATTTT. Supplemented by reference TRBV5-1 and TRBJ2-3, the full variable domain reads KAGVTQTPRYLIKTRGQQVTLSCSPISGHRSVSWYQQTPGQGLQFLFEYFSETQRNKGNFPGRFSGRQFSNSRSEMNVSTLELGDSALYLCASSGGTGRGDTQYFGPGTRLTVL.

The CDR3 region is CASSLESGRAHEQYF. Written as DNA, the CDR3 is TGCGCCAGCAGCTTGGAAAGCGGGAGGGCCCACGAGCAGTACTTC. V is TRBV5-1 and J is TRBJ2-7; TRBD2 matches 10 bases. V dropped 0 bases and J dropped 5; count of bases not matched to a gene: 5. The CDR3 sequence is 15 residues long. The germline V gene has CDR1 SGHRS and CDR2 YFSETQ.

The chain couples TRBV6-1 to TRBJ2-5; the D gene is possibly TRBD2 (6 bases). The CDR3 consists of 14 residues. Germline V CDR1 and CDR2: MNHNS, SASEGT. V gave up 5 bases and J gave up 1 base, with 11 bases separating them. CDR3 protein: CASSPSGPQETQYF. Here the CDR3 DNA reads TGTGCCAGCAGTCCAAGCGGGCCCCAAGAGACCCAGTACTTC.

The chain uses TRBV18 and TRBJ2-4, with 7 nucleotides matching TRBD2. Germline values: CDR1 KGHSH, CDR2 LQKENI. This CDR3 has 17 residues. The J segment lost 0 bases and the V segment lost 2 bases, leaving 7 bases of the junction unmatched. For the CDR3, the DNA is TGTGCCAGCTCACCAGCGACTAGCAGACTAGCCAAAAACATTCAGTACTTC. It translates to CASSPATSRLAKNIQYF. The full variable domain, completed using reference TRBV18 and TRBJ2-4, is NAGVMQNPRHLVRRRGQEARLRCSPMKGHSHVYWYRQLPEEGLKFMVYLQKENIIDESGMPKERFSAEFPKEGPSILRIQQVVRGDSAAYFCASSPATSRLAKNIQYFGAGTRLSVL.

The gene calls are TRBV18 and TRBJ2-1, with 8 bases fitting TRBD2. This CDR3 has 14 residues. The germline V gene encodes CDR1 KGHSH and CDR2 LQKENI. Germline trimming cut 4 bases from V and 7 bases from J; bases unmatched to any gene: 6. The CDR3 spells CASSLGLAGNEQFF. The CDR3 DNA reads TGTGCCAGCTCACTTGGACTAGCTGGGAATGAGCAGTTCTTC.

A single count supports this clone. The chain joins TRBV18 to TRBJ2-1; D is undetermined. The CDR3 runs 14 residues. Looked up from germline, CDR1 is KGHSH and CDR2 is LQKENI. Trimming removed 0 bases at V and 4 bases at J, with 7 bases between. The CDR3 region has the DNA TGTGCCAGCTCACCACCCGCAGGTTACAATGAGCAGTTCTTC. Translated: CASSPPAGYNEQFF.

The gene calls are TRBV10-3 and TRBJ2-1; D is undetermined. V lost 0 bases, J lost 8 bases, and 8 bases lay in between. The CDR3 length is 13 residues. Germline V gives CDR1 ENHRY, CDR2 SYGVKD. CDR3 residues: CAISESNSYEQFF. The CDR3 DNA is TGTGCCATCAGTGAGTCTAACAGCTATGAGCAGTTCTTC.

The chain combines TRBV28 with TRBJ2-6, with a possible D match to TRBD1 (6 bases). Trimming removed 5 bases at V and 0 bases at J, with 17 bases between. The CDR3 spans 18 residues. Looked up from germline, CDR1 is MDHEN and CDR2 is SYDVKM. In nucleotides, the CDR3 is TGTGCCAGCAGTCCCACCGGGACATCTCACTCTGGGGCCAACGTCCTGACTTTC. Residues: CASSPTGTSHSGANVLTF. The full variable domain, completed using reference TRBV28 and TRBJ2-6, is DVKVTQSSRYLVKRTGEKVFLECVQDMDHENMFWYRQDPGLGLRLIYFSYDVKMKEKGDIPEGYSVSREKKERFSLILESASTNQTSMYLCASSPTGTSHSGANVLTFGAGSRLTVL.

The V and J genes are TRBV28 and TRBJ2-7; D is possibly TRBD1 (6 bases). With 6 bases removed from V and 2 bases from J, the gap between germline ends came to 11 bases. Germline V gene data show CDR1 as MDHEN and CDR2 as SYDVKM. The CDR3 runs 13 residues. CDR3 sequence (DNA): TGTGCCAGCAGCGAAACAGGGACCTACGAGCAGTACTTC. It yields the protein CASSETGTYEQYF.

The chain combines TRBV6-1 with TRBJ1-1, with 8 nucleotides matching TRBD1. CDR1 is MNHNS, CDR2 SASEGT, per germline. Germline trimming cut 5 bases from V and 4 bases from J; bases unmatched to any gene: 6. The CDR3 runs 14 residues. CDR3 bases: TGTGCCAGCAGTATTGGACAGGGACCCACTGAAGCTTTCTTT. Its translation: CASSIGQGPTEAFF.

The chain combines TRBV11-3 with TRBJ1-2; TRBD1 might be the D (6 bases). CDR1 and CDR2 (germline): SGHNT, YENEEA. Trimming removed 0 bases at V and 2 bases at J, with 13 bases between. The CDR3 is made up of 16 amino acids. As DNA, the CDR3 is TGTGCCAGCAGCTTAGATTACGGGGGGCGAAACTATGGCTACACCTTC. As protein: CASSLDYGGRNYGYTF.

The chain employs TRBV6-1 and TRBJ1-5; D perhaps matches TRBD1 (5 bases). The CDR3 sequence is 15 residues long. Trimming took 8 bases from V and 0 from J, leaving 14 bases between them. Germline values: CDR1 MNHNS, CDR2 SASEGT. The CDR3 here is CASRGKGYSNQPQHF. CDR3 DNA: TGTGCCAGCCGGGGGAAGGGTTATAGCAATCAGCCCCAGCATTTT.

This chain links TRBV6-5 with TRBJ1-2; D is possibly TRBD1 (6 bases). The germline V gene encodes CDR1 MNHEY and CDR2 SVGAGI. Trimming left V 2 bases short and J 6 bases short, with 10 bases between. This CDR3 is built from 13 residues. The CDR3 nucleotides are TGTGCCAGCAGTTACGGACAGCCCCATGGCTACACCTTC. Protein: CASSYGQPHGYTF.